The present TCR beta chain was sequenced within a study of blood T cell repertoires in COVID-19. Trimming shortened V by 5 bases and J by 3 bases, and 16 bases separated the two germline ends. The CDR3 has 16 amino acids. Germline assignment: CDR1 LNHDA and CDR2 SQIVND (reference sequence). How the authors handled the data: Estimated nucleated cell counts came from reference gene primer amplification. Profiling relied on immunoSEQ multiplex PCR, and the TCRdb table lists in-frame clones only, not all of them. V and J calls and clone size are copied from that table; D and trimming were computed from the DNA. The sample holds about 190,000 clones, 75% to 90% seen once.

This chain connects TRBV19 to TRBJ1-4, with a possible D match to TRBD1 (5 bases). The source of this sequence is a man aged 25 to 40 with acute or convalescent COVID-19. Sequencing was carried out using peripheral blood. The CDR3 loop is CASSSGNQISNEKLFF. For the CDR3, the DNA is TGTGCCAGTAGTTCAGGGAACCAGATTTCTAATGAAAAACTGTTTTTT.